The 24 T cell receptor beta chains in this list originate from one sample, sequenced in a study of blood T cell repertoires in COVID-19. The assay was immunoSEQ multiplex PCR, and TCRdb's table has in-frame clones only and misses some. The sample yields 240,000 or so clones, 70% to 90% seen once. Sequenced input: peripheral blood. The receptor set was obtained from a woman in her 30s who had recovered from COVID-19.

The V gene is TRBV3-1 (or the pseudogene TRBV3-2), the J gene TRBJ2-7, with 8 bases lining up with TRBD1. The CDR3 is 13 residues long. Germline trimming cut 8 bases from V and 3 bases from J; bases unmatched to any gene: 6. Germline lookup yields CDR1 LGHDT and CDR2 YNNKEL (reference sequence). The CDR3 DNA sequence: TGTGCCAGCGGACAGGGAGATAGCTACGAGCAGTACTTC. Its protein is CASGQGDSYEQYF.

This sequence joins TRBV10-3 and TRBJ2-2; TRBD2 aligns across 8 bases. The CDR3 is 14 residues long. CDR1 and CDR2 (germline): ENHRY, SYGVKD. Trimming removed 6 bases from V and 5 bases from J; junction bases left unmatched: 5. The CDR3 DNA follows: TGTGCCATCAGGGGACTAGGAAGGACCGGGGAGCTGTTTTTT. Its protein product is CAIRGLGRTGELFF.

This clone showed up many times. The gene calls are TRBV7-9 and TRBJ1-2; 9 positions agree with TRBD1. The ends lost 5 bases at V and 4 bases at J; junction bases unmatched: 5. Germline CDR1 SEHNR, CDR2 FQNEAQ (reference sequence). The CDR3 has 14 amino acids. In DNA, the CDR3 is TGTGCCAGCAGCGGCGCGGGACAGGGCTATGGCTACACCTTC. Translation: CASSGAGQGYGYTF.

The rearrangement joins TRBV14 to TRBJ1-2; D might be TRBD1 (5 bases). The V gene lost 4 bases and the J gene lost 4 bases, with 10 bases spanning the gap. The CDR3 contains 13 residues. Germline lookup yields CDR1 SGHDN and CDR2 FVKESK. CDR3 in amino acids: CASSPGGTYGYTF. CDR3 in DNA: TGTGCCAGCAGCCCCGGGGGGACCTATGGCTACACCTTC.

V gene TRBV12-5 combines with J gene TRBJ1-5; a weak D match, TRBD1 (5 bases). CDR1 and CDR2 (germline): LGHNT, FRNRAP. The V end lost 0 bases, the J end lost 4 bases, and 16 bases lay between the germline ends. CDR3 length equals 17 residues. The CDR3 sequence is CASGLVPGPGTNQPQHF. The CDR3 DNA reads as TGTGCTAGTGGTTTGGTACCGGGACCAGGGACTAATCAGCCCCAGCATTTT.

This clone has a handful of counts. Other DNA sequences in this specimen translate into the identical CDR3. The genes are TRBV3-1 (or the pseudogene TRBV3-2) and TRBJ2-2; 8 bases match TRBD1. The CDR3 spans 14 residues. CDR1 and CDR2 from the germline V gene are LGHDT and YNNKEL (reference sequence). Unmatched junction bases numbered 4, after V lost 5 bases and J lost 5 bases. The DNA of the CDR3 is TGTGCCAGCAGCTTAACAGGGGGAACCGGGGAGCTGTTTTTT. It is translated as CASSLTGGTGELFF.

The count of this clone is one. The CDR3 loop is CASSFQGANTEAFF. In DNA, the CDR3 is TGTGCCAGCAGTTTCCAGGGGGCGAACACTGAAGCTTTCTTT. The chain recombines TRBV6-5 with TRBJ1-1; 8 nucleotides match TRBD1. Germline V gives CDR1 MNHEY, CDR2 SVGAGI. The CDR3 runs 14 residues. Germline trimming cut 4 bases from V and 1 base from J; bases unmatched to any gene: 2.

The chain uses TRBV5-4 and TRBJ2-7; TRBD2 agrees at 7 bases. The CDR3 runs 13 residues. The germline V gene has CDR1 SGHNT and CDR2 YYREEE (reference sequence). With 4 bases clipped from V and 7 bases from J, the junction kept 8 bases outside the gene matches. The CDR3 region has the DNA TGTGCCAGCAGCAACGGACTAGAGGGGGAGCAGTACTTC. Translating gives CASSNGLEGEQYF.

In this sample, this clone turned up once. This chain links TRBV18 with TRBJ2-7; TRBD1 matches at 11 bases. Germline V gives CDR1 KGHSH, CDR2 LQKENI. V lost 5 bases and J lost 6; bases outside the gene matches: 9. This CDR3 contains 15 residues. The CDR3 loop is CASSSTKGTGGEQYF. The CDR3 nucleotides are TGTGCCAGCTCATCCACGAAGGGGACAGGGGGCGAGCAGTACTTC.

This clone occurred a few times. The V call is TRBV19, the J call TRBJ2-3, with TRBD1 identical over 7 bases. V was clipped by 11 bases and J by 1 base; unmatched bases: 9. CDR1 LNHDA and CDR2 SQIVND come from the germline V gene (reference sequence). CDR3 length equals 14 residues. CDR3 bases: TGTGCCTCTCAGACAGGGTATCGCACAGATACGCAGTATTTT. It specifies CASQTGYRTDTQYF.

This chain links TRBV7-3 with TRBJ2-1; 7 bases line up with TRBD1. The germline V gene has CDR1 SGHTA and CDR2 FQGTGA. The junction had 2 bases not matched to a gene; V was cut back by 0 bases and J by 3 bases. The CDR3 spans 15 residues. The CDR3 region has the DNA TGTGCCAGCAGCTTAACAGGGGGCGTCTACAATGAGCAGTTCTTC. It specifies CASSLTGGVYNEQFF.

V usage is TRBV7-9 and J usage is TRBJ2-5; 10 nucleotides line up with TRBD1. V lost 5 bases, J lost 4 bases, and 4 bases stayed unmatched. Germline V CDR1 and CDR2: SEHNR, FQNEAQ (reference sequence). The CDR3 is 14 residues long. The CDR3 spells CASSPRQGAETQYF. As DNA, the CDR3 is TGTGCCAGCAGCCCTAGACAGGGGGCAGAGACCCAGTACTTC.

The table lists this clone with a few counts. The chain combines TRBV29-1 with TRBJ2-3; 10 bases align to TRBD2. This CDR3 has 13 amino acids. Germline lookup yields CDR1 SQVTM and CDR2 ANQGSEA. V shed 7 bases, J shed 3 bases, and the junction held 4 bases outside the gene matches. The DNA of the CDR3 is TGCAGCGGCGGGGGACTAGCGACAGATACGCAGTATTTT. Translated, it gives CSGGGLATDTQYF.

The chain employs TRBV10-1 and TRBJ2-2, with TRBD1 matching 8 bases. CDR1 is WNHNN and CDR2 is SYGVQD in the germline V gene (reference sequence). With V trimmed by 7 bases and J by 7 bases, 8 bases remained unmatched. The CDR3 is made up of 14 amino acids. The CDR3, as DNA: TGCGCCAGCAAGGCGGACAGGGTGAACGGGGAGCTGTTTTTT. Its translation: CASKADRVNGELFF.

The CDR3 region is CASSSGDRESYNEQFF. The CDR3 bases are TGTGCCAGCAGCTCCGGGGACAGGGAATCCTACAATGAGCAGTTCTTC. The V call is TRBV11-3, the J call TRBJ2-1; 9 bases fit TRBD1. Germline assignment: CDR1 SGHNT and CDR2 YENEEA. CDR3 length equals 16 residues. Trimming removed 4 bases from V and 1 base from J; junction bases left unmatched: 5.

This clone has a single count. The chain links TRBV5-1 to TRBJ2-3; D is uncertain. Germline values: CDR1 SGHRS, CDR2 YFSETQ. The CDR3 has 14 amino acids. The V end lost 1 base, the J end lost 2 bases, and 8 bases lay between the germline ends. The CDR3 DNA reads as TGCGCCAGCAGCTTGAACTTACCCACAGATACGCAGTATTTT. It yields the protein CASSLNLPTDTQYF.

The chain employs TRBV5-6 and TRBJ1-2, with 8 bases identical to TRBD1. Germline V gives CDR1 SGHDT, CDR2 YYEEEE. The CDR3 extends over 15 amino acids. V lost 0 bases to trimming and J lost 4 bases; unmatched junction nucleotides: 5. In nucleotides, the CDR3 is TGTGCCAGCAGCTTGGCCCGGACAGGGACCTATGGCTACACCTTC. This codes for CASSLARTGTYGYTF.

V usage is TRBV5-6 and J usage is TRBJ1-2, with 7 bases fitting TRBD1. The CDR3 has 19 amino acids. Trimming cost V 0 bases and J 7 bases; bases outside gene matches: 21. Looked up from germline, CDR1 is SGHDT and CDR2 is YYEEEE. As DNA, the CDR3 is TGTGCCAGCAGCTTGGGGGCCCAGACAGGGTTCTACCTTCATGGTGGCTACACCTTC. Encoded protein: CASSLGAQTGFYLHGGYTF.

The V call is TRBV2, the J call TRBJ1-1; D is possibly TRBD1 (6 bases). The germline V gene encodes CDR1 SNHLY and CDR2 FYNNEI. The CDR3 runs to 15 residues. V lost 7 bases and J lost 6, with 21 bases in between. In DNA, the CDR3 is TGTGCCAGCATCGCCCCGAGCGGGGGGCGTCCTGAAGCTTTCTTT. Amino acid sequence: CASIAPSGGRPEAFF.

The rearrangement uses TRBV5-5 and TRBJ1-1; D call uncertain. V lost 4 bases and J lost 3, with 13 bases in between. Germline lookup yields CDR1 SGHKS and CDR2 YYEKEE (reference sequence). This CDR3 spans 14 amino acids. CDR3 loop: CASSPPVEDTEAFF. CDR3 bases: TGTGCCAGCAGCCCGCCGGTTGAGGACACTGAAGCTTTCTTT.

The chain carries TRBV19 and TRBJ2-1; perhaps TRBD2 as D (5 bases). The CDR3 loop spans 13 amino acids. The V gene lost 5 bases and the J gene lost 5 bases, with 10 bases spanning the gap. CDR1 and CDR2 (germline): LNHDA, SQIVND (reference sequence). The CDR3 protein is CASSLVANNEQFF. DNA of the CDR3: TGTGCCAGTAGTTTAGTAGCGAACAATGAGCAGTTCTTC.

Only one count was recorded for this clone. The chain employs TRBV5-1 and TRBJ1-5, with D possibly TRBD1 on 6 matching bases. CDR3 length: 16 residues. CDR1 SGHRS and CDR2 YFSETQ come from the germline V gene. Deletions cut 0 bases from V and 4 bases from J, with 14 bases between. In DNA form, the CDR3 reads TGCGCCAGCAGCTTGGCCCCCTGGACAGAGAATCAGCCCCAGCATTTT. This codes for CASSLAPWTENQPQHF.

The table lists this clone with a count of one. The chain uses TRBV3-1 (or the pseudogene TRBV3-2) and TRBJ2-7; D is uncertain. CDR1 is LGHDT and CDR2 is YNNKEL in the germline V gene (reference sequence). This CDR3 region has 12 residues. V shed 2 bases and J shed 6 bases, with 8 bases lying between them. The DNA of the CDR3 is TGTGCCAGCAGCCAATTCTCGAGCGAGCAGTACTTC. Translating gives CASSQFSSEQYF.

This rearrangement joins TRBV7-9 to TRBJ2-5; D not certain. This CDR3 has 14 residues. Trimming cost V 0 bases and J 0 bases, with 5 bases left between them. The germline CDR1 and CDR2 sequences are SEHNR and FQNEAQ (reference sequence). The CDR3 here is CASSLAINQETQYF. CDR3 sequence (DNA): TGTGCCAGCAGCTTAGCTATAAACCAAGAGACCCAGTACTTC. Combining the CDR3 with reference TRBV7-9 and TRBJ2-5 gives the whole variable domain DTGVSQNPRHKITKRGQNVTFRCDPISEHNRLYWYRQTLGQGPEFLTYFQNEAQLEKSRLLSDRFSAERPKGSFSTLEIQRTEQGDSAMYLCASSLAINQETQYFGPGTRLLVL.